This TCR beta chain stems from a study of T and B cells in COVID-19 patients. Study details: The recovered patients had mostly mild to moderate COVID-19 with outpatient management. In the active-infection cohort, nine tenths of the roughly 20 patients had comorbidities linked to unfavorable COVID-19 outcome.

Multiplex PCR with BIOMED2 TRB-A/B primer pools amplified TRB rearrangements. TCRdb ran MiXCR on the multiplex PCR reads and lists one entry per CDR3 protein. This sample has about 15,000 distinct CDR3 sequences, with around 30% found just once. Each TRB amplification used about 220-500 ng of genomic DNA from blood. This CDR3 contains 15 residues. V gave up 5 bases and J gave up 0 bases; unmatched junction bases: 4. Looked up from germline, CDR1 is GTSNPN and CDR2 is SVGIG (reference sequence). This clonotype has a handful of counts. The target antigen is unknown. General study findings and limits: Patients with COVID-19 reportedly showed strongly skewed T cell receptor beta variable and joining gene usage.

What was sequenced was blood. This TCR was sampled from a human donor who had recovered from COVID-19. The chain has TRBV30 and TRBJ2-1, with TRBD2 matching 10 bases. CDR3 sequence (DNA): TGTGCCTGGGGCTCTAGCGGGAGCTCCTACAATGAGCAGTTCTTC. This encodes CAWGSSGSSYNEQFF.